The sequence of this TCR beta chain was determined in a study of beta chain features in type 1 diabetes. Study-wide points: When Type 1 diabetes patients were examined, their TCRB CDR3s proved moderately but significantly shorter in all four CD4+ subsets. Here, the possible influence of HLA type (on TCRB rearrangement) remained unresolved. Type 1 diabetes patients had VDJ junctions that carried fewer insertions and more deletions.

This clone was counted a few times. Antigen: not known. cDNA synthesis used the whole RNA isolate, giving expressed TCRB sequences. Profiling relied on immunoSEQ multiplex PCR, and the TCRdb table lists in-frame clones only, not all of them. The sample carries some 700,000 clones, about an eighth recorded once. Germline V gives CDR1 SSHAT, CDR2 FNYEAQ (reference sequence). With 3 bases clipped from V and 5 bases from J, the junction kept 5 bases outside the gene matches. The CDR3 totals 15 residues. The source of this sequence is a man aged 18-30 years with type 1 diabetes. This chain uses TRBV7-7 with TRBJ2-5; 11 bases are shared with TRBD2. Sequencing was done on a sample of naive CD4+ T cells from blood. The CDR3 is CASSFSGGAAETQYF. In nucleotides, the CDR3 is TGTGCCAGCAGCTTTAGCGGGGGGGCAGCTGAGACCCAGTACTTC.